Shown below are 10 T cell receptor beta chains from a single sample sequenced in a study of blood T cell repertoires in COVID-19. Data came from immunoSEQ multiplex PCR; TCRdb stores just in-frame clones and leaves some out. The sample lists 100,000 or so clones; 85% were seen once. The sequenced sample consisted of peripheral blood. The receptor set was obtained from a man aged 55 to 70 with acute or convalescent COVID-19.

This clone was observed a single time. The chain joins TRBV18 to TRBJ2-1; D gene unclear. Trimming shortened V by 1 base and J by 7 bases, and 14 bases separated the two germline ends. This CDR3 has 15 residues. Germline values: CDR1 KGHSH, CDR2 LQKENI. CDR3 residues: CASSPRNSGSNEQFF. CDR3 DNA sequence: TGTGCCAGCTCACCACGGAACTCGGGTTCGAATGAGCAGTTCTTC.

The rearrangement links TRBV20-1 to TRBJ1-5; D remains ambiguous. The length of the CDR3 is 10 residues. Germline CDR1 is DFQATT and CDR2 is SNEGSKA (reference sequence). V was trimmed by 7 bases and J by 7 bases, leaving 8 bases between them. The CDR3 nucleotides read TGCAGTGACACCATCCAGCCCCAGCATTTT. Protein sequence: CSDTIQPQHF.

The CDR3 sequence is CASSQDRGQMAYGYTF. The CDR3 nucleotides read TGCGCCAGCAGCCAAGACAGGGGGCAGATGGCCTATGGCTACACCTTC. The chain joins TRBV4-1 to TRBJ1-2; TRBD1 matches at 8 bases. With V trimmed by 0 bases and J by 4 bases, 7 bases remained unmatched. The germline V gene has CDR1 MGHRA and CDR2 YSYEKL. The CDR3 covers 16 residues.

This rearrangement joins TRBV30 to TRBJ1-1; TRBD1 agrees at 7 bases. CDR1 GTSNPN and CDR2 SVGIG come from the germline V gene (reference sequence). The CDR3 is 13 amino acids. The ends lost 4 bases at V and 5 bases at J; junction bases unmatched: 7. This chain's CDR3 is CAWTRGVFTEAFF. The CDR3 DNA sequence: TGTGCCTGGACCAGGGGGGTATTTACTGAAGCTTTCTTT.

V and J are TRBV5-1 and TRBJ1-1; D remains unclear. V was pared by 1 base and J by 4 bases, with 5 bases between. The CDR3 has 12 amino acids. Germline CDR1 and CDR2: SGHRS and YFSETQ. CDR3 loop: CASSLTGTEAFF. Written as DNA, the CDR3 is TGCGCCAGCAGCTTGACCGGCACTGAAGCTTTCTTT. The variable domain in full, with the rest retrieved from reference TRBV5-1 and TRBJ1-1, is KAGVTQTPRYLIKTRGQQVTLSCSPISGHRSVSWYQQTPGQGLQFLFEYFSETQRNKGNFPGRFSGRQFSNSRSEMNVSTLELGDSALYLCASSLTGTEAFFGQGTRLTVV.

V and J are TRBV11-2 and TRBJ2-7, with D maybe TRBD2 (6 bases). This CDR3 has 17 residues. CDR1 and CDR2 (germline): SGHAT, FQNNGV. V shed 2 bases and J shed 4 bases, with 21 bases lying between them. In DNA form, the CDR3 reads TGTGCCAGCAGCTTATTCTCGTCCGGCGGGACTTCGTACGAGCAGTACTTC. It codes for CASSLFSSGGTSYEQYF.

The chain employs TRBV10-3 and TRBJ2-7; 11 bases match TRBD1. Germline-derived CDR1 and CDR2 are ENHRY and SYGVKD. The CDR3 is 14 residues long. V dropped 4 bases and J dropped 4; count of bases not matched to a gene: 3. The CDR3 region is CAISARDRGYEQYF. The DNA of the CDR3 is TGTGCCATCAGTGCCCGGGACAGGGGGTACGAGCAGTACTTC.

V usage is TRBV10-3 and J usage is TRBJ1-4, with no clear D. The CDR3 totals 14 residues. Trimming shortened V by 1 base and J by 5 bases, and 8 bases separated the two germline ends. CDR1 is ENHRY, CDR2 SYGVKD, per germline. The CDR3 coding sequence is TGTGCCATCAGTGAGTTCGGAGGGAATGAAAAACTGTTTTTT. It yields the protein CAISEFGGNEKLFF.

CDR3 sequence (DNA): TGTGCCAGCAGCACGGGACTACTAGAGACCCAGTACTTC. This encodes CASSTGLLETQYF. The chain links TRBV11-1 to TRBJ2-5, with 7 bases lining up with TRBD2. This CDR3 spans 13 amino acids. With V trimmed by 5 bases and J by 4 bases, 4 bases remained unmatched. Germline V gene data show CDR1 as SGHAT and CDR2 as FQDESV (reference sequence).

This clone was found a few times. The chain recombines TRBV19 with TRBJ2-7; maybe TRBD1 (8 bases). The CDR3 contains 14 residues. CDR1 is LNHDA, CDR2 SQIVND, per germline (reference sequence). The V and J ends lost 1 base and 6 bases respectively, with 13 bases between them. CDR3 nucleotide sequence: TGTGCCAGTAGTATAGTGAACAGGGGGGGCGAGCAGTACTTC. It codes for CASSIVNRGGEQYF.